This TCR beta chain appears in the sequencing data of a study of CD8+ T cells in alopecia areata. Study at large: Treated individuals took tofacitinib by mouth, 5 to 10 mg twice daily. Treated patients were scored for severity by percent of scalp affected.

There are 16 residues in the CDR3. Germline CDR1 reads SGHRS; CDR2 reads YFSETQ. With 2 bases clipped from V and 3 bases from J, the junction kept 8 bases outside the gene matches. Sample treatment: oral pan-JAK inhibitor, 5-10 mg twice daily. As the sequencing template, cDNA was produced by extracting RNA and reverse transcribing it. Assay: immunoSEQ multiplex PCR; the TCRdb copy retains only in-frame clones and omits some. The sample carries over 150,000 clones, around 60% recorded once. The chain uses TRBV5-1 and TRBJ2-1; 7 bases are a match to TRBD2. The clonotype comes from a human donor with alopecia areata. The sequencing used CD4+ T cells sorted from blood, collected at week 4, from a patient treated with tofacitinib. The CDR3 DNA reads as TGCGCCAGCAGCTTCTATAGAACTAGCGTCTACAATGAGCAGTTCTTC. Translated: CASSFYRTSVYNEQFF.